This T cell receptor (beta chain) originates from a study of blood T cell repertoires in COVID-19. For the study at large: COVID-19 samples from acute and convalescent phases originated in the United States, Italy and Spain.

With 4 bases clipped from V and 6 bases from J, the junction kept 13 bases outside the gene matches. CDR1 and CDR2 (germline): SGHRS, YFSETQ. This CDR3 region has 16 residues. As processed by the authors: Researchers report that nucleated cell counts were estimated from reference gene primer amplification. Method: immunoSEQ multiplex PCR; TCRdb's copy keeps in-frame clones and lacks some. That table furnishes V, J and clone size, whereas the DNA furnished D and trimming. Seen here are fewer than 110,000 clones, 85% to 95% observed once, and the top ten hold more than 5%. Sequencing was carried out using peripheral blood. The sequence derives from a middle-aged man with active COVID-19. The genes are TRBV5-1 and TRBJ2-3; TRBD1 agrees at 8 bases. This chain's CDR3 is CASSPGTGWNGDTQYF. The CDR3 nucleotides are TGCGCCAGCAGCCCCGGGACAGGATGGAACGGGGATACGCAGTATTTT.